This record concerns one TCR beta chain sequence. Study processing details: Researchers report that nucleated cell counts were estimated from reference gene primer amplification. Produced via immunoSEQ multiplex PCR; TCRdb's table is partial and in-frame only. V, J and clone size are taken as reported in that table, and D and trimming were inferred from the DNA itself. This repertoire shows roughly 520,000 clones, around 89% found once; its top ten account for approximately 1.8%. This sample stems from a study of blood T cell repertoires in COVID-19. Individuals aged about 18 to 90 years were recruited from some 26 US areas. Cohorts were assigned according to the clinical history that participants reported. Germline V CDR1 and CDR2: LNHDA, SQIVND (reference sequence). The CDR3 totals 15 residues. Trimming removed 7 bases from V and 9 bases from J; junction bases left unmatched: 15.

The rearrangement links TRBV19 to TRBJ2-4, with TRBD2 identical over 7 bases. This TCR derives from a middle-aged woman who had recovered from COVID-19. Source material: PBMCs or T cells enriched from blood (not recorded which). The CDR3 sequence: CASIGTDGIAGIQYF. CDR3 DNA sequence: TGTGCCAGTATTGGTACTGACGGGATAGCGGGCATTCAGTACTTC. Based on the CDR3 plus reference TRBV19 and TRBJ2-4, the full variable domain is DGGITQSPKYLFRKEGQNVTLSCEQNLNHDAMYWYRQDPGQGLRLIYYSQIVNDFQKGDIAEGYSVSREKKESFPLTVTSAQKNPTAFYLCASIGTDGIAGIQYFGAGTRLSVL.